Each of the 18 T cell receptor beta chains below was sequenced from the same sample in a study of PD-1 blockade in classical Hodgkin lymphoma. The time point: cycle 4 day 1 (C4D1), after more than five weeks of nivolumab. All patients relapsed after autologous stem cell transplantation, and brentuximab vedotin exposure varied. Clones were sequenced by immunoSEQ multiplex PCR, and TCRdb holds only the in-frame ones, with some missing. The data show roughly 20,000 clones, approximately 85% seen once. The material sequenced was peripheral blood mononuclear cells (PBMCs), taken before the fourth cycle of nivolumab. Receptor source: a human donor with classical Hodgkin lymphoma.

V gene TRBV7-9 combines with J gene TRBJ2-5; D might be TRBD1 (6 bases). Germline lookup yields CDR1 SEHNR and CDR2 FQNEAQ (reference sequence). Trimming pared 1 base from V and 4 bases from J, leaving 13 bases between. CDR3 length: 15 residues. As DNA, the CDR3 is TGTGCCAGCAGCTTAGTGGAGCTGGGGGCAGAGACCCAGTACTTC. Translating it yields CASSLVELGAETQYF.

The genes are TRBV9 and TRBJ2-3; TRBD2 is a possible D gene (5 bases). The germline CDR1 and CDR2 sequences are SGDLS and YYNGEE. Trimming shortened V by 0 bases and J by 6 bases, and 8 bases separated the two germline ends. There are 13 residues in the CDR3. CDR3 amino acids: CASSVGPGDTQYF. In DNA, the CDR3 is TGTGCCAGCAGCGTAGGGCCGGGGGATACGCAGTATTTT. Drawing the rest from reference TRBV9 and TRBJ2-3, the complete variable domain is DSGVTQTPKHLITATGQRVTLRCSPRSGDLSVYWYQQSLDQGLQFLIQYYNGEERAKGNILERFSAQQFPDLHSELNLSSLELGDSALYFCASSVGPGDTQYFGPGTRLTVL.

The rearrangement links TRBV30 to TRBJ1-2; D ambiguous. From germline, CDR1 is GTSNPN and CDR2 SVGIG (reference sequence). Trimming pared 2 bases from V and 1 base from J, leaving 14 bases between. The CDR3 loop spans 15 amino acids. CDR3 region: CAWSKKSLLNYGYTF. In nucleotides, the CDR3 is TGTGCCTGGAGTAAAAAGTCTCTGCTTAACTATGGCTACACCTTC. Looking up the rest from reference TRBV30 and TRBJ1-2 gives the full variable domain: SQTIHQWPATLVQPVGSPLSLECTVEGTSNPNLYWYRQAAGRGLQLLFYSVGIGQISSEVPQNLSASRPQDRQFILSSKKLLLSDSGFYLCAWSKKSLLNYGYTFGSGTRLTVV.

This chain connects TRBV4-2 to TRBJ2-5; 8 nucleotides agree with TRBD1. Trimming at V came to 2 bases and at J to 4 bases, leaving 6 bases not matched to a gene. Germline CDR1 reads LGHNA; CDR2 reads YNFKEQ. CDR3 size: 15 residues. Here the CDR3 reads CASSQPGQGGETQYF. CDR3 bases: TGTGCCAGCAGCCAACCAGGACAGGGTGGAGAGACCCAGTACTTC.

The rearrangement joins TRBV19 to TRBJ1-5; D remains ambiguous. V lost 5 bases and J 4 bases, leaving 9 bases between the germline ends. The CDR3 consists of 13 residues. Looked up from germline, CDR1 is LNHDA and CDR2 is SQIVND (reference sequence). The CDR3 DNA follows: TGTGCCAGTAGTGGGCCGGGTAATCAGCCCCAGCATTTT. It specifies CASSGPGNQPQHF. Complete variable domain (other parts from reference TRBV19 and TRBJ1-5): DGGITQSPKYLFRKEGQNVTLSCEQNLNHDAMYWYRQDPGQGLRLIYYSQIVNDFQKGDIAEGYSVSREKKESFPLTVTSAQKNPTAFYLCASSGPGNQPQHFGDGTRLSIL.

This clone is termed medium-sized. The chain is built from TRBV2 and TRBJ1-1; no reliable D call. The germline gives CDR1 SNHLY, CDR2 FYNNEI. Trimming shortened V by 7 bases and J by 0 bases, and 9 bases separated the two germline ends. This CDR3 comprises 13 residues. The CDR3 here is CASNIKMNTEAFF. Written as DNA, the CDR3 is TGTGCCAGCAATATCAAAATGAACACTGAAGCTTTCTTT.

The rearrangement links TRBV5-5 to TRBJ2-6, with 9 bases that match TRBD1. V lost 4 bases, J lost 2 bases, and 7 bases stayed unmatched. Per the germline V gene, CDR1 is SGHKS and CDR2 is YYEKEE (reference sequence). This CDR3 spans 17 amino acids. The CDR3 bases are TGTGCCAGCAGCCGGGACAGGGAGAGAACTGGGGCCAACGTCCTGACTTTC. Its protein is CASSRDRERTGANVLTF.

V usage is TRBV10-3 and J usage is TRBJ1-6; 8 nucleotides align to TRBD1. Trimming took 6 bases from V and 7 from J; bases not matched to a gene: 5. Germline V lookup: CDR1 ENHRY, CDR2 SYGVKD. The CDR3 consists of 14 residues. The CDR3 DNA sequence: TGTGCCATCAGGGACAGGGCGGAAAATTCACCCCTCCACTTT. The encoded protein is CAIRDRAENSPLHF.

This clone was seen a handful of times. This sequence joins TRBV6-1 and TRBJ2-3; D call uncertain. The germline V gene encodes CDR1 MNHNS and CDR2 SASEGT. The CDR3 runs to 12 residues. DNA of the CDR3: TGTGCATCAACCGACAGCACAGATACGCAGTATTTT. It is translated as CASTDSTDTQYF.

This CDR3 reads CASSWGPGLAGFNEQFF. In nucleotides, the CDR3 is TGTGCCAGCAGCTGGGGCCCGGGACTAGCGGGATTCAATGAGCAGTTCTTC. The chain uses TRBV7-6 and TRBJ2-1; TRBD2 matches at 13 bases. CDR3 length: 17 amino acids. With V trimmed by 4 bases and J by 6 bases, 9 bases remained unmatched. The V gene's germline CDR1 is SGHVS and CDR2 FNYEAQ.

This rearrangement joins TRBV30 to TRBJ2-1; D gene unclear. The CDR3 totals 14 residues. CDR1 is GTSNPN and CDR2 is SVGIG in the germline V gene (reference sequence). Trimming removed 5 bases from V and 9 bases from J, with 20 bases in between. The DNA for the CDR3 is TGTGCCTGGGGTGGGATGCCCGGCGATGGTGAGCAGTTCTTC. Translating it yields CAWGGMPGDGEQFF. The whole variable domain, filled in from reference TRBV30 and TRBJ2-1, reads SQTIHQWPATLVQPVGSPLSLECTVEGTSNPNLYWYRQAAGRGLQLLFYSVGIGQISSEVPQNLSASRPQDRQFILSSKKLLLSDSGFYLCAWGGMPGDGEQFFGPGTRLTVL.

The CDR3 DNA reads as TGTGCCATACAGGGGGAAGGGACCCAGTACTTC. Translated: CAIQGEGTQYF. This chain connects TRBV10-3 to TRBJ2-5; TRBD1 matches at 8 bases. The V gene end was trimmed by 9 bases and the J gene end by 7 bases; junction bases not matched to a gene: 4. CDR1 ENHRY and CDR2 SYGVKD come from the germline V gene. The CDR3 runs to 11 residues.

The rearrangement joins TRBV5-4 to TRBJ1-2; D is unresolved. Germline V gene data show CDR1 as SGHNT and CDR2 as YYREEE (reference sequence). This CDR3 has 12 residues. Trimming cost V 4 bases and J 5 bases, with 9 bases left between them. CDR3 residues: CASSADTYGYTF. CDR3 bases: TGTGCCAGCAGCGCCGACACATATGGCTACACCTTC.

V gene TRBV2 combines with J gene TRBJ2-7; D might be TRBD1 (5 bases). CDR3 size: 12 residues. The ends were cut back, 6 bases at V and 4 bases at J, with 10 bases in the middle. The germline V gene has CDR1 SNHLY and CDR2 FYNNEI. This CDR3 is CASSQTGYEQYF. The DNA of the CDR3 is TGTGCCAGCAGCCAAACAGGATACGAGCAGTACTTC.

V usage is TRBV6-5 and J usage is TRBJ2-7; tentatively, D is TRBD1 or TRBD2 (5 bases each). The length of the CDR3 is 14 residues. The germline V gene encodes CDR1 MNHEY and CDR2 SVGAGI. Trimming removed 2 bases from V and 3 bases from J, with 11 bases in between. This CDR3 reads CASSYGGLGYEQYF. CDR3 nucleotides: TGTGCCAGCAGTTACGGGGGTTTAGGCTACGAGCAGTACTTC.

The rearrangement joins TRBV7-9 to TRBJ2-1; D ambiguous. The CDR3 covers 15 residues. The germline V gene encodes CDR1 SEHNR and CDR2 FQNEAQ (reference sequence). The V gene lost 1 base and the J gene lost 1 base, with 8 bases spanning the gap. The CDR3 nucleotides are TGTGCCAGCAGCTTAGGTCAGGCTTCCTACAATGAGCAGTTCTTC. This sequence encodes CASSLGQASYNEQFF.

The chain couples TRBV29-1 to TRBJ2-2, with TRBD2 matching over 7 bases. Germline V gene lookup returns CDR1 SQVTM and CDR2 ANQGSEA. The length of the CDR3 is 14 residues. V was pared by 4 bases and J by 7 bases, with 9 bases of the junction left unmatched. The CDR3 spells CSVALRETGGELFF. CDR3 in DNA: TGCAGCGTTGCGCTGCGGGAGACTGGCGGGGAGCTGTTTTTT.

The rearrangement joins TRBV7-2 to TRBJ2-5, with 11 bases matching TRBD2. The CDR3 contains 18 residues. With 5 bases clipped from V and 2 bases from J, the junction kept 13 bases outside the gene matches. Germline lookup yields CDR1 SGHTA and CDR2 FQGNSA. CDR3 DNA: TGTGCCAGCAGCAATTCTGGAGTAGCGGGGGGGCTTCAAGAGACCCAGTACTTC. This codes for CASSNSGVAGGLQETQYF. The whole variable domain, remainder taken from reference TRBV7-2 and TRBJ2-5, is GAGVSQSPSNKVTEKGKDVELRCDPISGHTALYWYRQSLGQGLEFLIYFQGNSAPDKSGLPSDRFSAERTGGSVSTLTIQRTQQEDSAVYLCASSNSGVAGGLQETQYFGPGTRLLVL.